These T cell receptor beta chains were read from a single sample in a study of CXCR3-negative and CXCR3-positive naive CD8 T cells. From the 5' RACE reads, TCRdb lists one entry per CDR3 protein and no DNA. Recorded for this sample: thousands of distinct CDR3 sequences. Sequencing was done on a sample of naive CXCR3- CD8+ T cells from blood. All receptors come from a human donor in good health. Some clones in this sample may be carry-over from other donors' samples. Both conserved end residues are part of each CDR3. Fields, in order: CDR3 protein, V gene, clone size, J gene. Only part of the rows carry a size: once, few, many, or a class if the clone is expanded.

CDR3 protein: CASSLVGSYEQYF
V gene: TRBV5-6
clone size: medium-sized
J gene: TRBJ2-7

CDR3 protein: CASTPPRGGYTEQFF
V gene: TRBV2
clone size: NA
J gene: TRBJ2-1

CDR3 protein: CSVAPDRVSYEQYF
V gene: TRBV29-1
clone size: medium-sized
J gene: TRBJ2-7

CDR3 protein: CASSPGTSGISYNEQFF
V gene: TRBV5-1
clone size: NA
J gene: TRBJ2-1

CDR3 protein: CSARPRDRETQYF
V gene: TRBV20-1
clone size: NA
J gene: TRBJ2-5

CDR3 protein: CASSSRWDIQYF
V gene: TRBV7-2
clone size: NA
J gene: TRBJ2-4

CDR3 protein: CASSVDSYNEQFF
V gene: TRBV9
clone size: medium-sized
J gene: TRBJ2-1

CDR3 protein: CASSFAGGSGANVLTF
V gene: TRBV28
clone size: medium-sized
J gene: TRBJ2-6

CDR3 protein: CSVDDYISSRGETQYF
V gene: TRBV29-1
clone size: NA
J gene: TRBJ2-5

CDR3 protein: CASSQERELRETQYF
V gene: TRBV4-3
clone size: NA
J gene: TRBJ2-5

CDR3 protein: CASSLFGYHSEQFF
V gene: TRBV28
clone size: NA
J gene: TRBJ2-1

CDR3 protein: CSVPSGPYEQYF
V gene: TRBV29-1
clone size: NA
J gene: TRBJ2-7

CDR3 protein: CASSSSGTEDEQYF
V gene: TRBV7-9
clone size: NA
J gene: TRBJ2-7

CDR3 protein: CSASAGGRYAGELFF
V gene: TRBV29-1
clone size: NA
J gene: TRBJ2-2

CDR3 protein: CASSSATSGKYNEQFF
V gene: TRBV5-1
clone size: NA
J gene: TRBJ2-1

CDR3 protein: CSVDPGTSENNEQFF
V gene: TRBV29-1
clone size: medium-sized
J gene: TRBJ2-1

CDR3 protein: CASSLVGNQPQHF
V gene: TRBV7-8
clone size: NA
J gene: TRBJ1-5

CDR3 protein: CASSYPGGAGQPQHF
V gene: TRBV6-6
clone size: medium-sized
J gene: TRBJ1-5